One sample yielded the 13 T cell receptor beta chains listed below, sequenced in a study of memory CD8 T cells in hepatitis C reinfection. The repertoire was sequenced with immunoSEQ multiplex PCR; TCRdb's copy has only in-frame clones and lacks some. The sample yields over 45,000 clones, roughly nine tenths seen once. Described time point: pre-reinfection, 55 to 20 weeks before reinfection detection. TCR sequencing was done directly ex vivo on sorted cells, without expansion in vitro. The sample comprised naive CD8+ T cells sorted from blood. Receptors were obtained from a man aged 18 to 30 with hepatitis C virus infection.

The V call is TRBV25-1, the J call TRBJ1-2; no definite D call. Germline V gene data show CDR1 as MGHDK and CDR2 as SYGVNS. Trimming removed 8 bases from V and 8 bases from J, with 15 bases in between. The CDR3 consists of 12 residues. CDR3 nucleotides: TGTGCCAGCTCCTCAGACAATTACGGCTACACCTTC. As protein: CASSSDNYGYTF.

V usage is TRBV29-1 and J usage is TRBJ2-3; 9 bases line up with TRBD2. Germline assignment: CDR1 SQVTM and CDR2 ANQGSEA. V was pared by 2 bases and J by 4 bases, with 4 bases of the junction left unmatched. The CDR3 length is 14 residues. CDR3 amino acids: CSVEIAGDPDTQYF. CDR3 sequence (DNA): TGCAGCGTTGAAATAGCGGGAGACCCAGATACGCAGTATTTT.

This sequence joins TRBV4-3 and TRBJ2-7; 7 positions match TRBD1. The germline V gene has CDR1 LGHNA and CDR2 YSLEER. The V segment lost 4 bases and the J segment 6 bases; nucleotides outside the gene matches: 15. This CDR3 contains 16 residues. The CDR3 DNA reads as TGCGCCAGCAGCCTCCTTGACAGGGTAGAGGAGGTCGAGCAGTACGTC. It encodes CASSLLDRVEEVEQYV.

The J gene is TRBJ2-5, the V gene TRBV21-1; no DNA check was done on the table's D call, TRBD1. TRBV21-1 is designated a pseudogene. This CDR3 comprises 12 residues. CDR3 DNA: TGTGCCAGCAGCAAGAGGGGGAAGACCCAGTACTTC. It specifies CASSKRGKTQYF.

The rearrangement joins TRBV10-3 to TRBJ1-5, with TRBD1 identical over 8 bases. J lost 4 bases, V lost 9 bases, and 11 bases had no gene match. Germline CDR1 ENHRY, CDR2 SYGVKD. The CDR3 extends over 15 amino acids. CDR3 in amino acids: CAISPGTGENQPQHF. The CDR3 DNA is TGTGCCATATCGCCCGGGACAGGTGAGAATCAGCCCCAGCATTTT.

The CDR3 protein is CATSREGQGIHEQFF. In nucleotides, the CDR3 is TGTGCCACCAGCAGGGAGGGACAGGGTATCCATGAGCAGTTCTTC. The chain is built from TRBV15 and TRBJ2-1, with TRBD1 matching over 9 bases. The germline gives CDR1 LNHNV, CDR2 YYDKDF (reference sequence). J was trimmed by 8 bases and V by 3 bases; bases with no gene match: 8. The CDR3 length is 15 residues.

This chain uses TRBV19 with TRBJ2-7, with D possibly being TRBD2 (7 bases). This CDR3 spans 14 amino acids. Germline CDR1 LNHDA, CDR2 SQIVND (reference sequence). Trimming shortened V by 9 bases and J by 5 bases, and 20 bases separated the two germline ends. The CDR3 DNA reads as TGTGCCAGCCGGGAGAGGGGGGGCAGCGACGAGCAGTACTTC. This translates into CASRERGGSDEQYF.

This chain joins TRBV5-6 and TRBJ2-3; 15 nucleotides agree with TRBD2. The ends lost 5 bases at V and 4 bases at J; junction bases unmatched: 8. CDR1 is SGHDT, CDR2 YYEEEE, per germline. The CDR3 has 17 residues. The CDR3 spells CASSDGTSGGRADTQYF. CDR3 nucleotides: TGTGCCAGCAGTGACGGGACTAGCGGGGGGAGGGCAGATACGCAGTATTTT.

The chain links TRBV15 to TRBJ1-2, with 7 bases fitting TRBD1. This CDR3 region has 16 residues. V shed 1 base and J 7 bases; nucleotides not matched to a gene: 12. Germline values: CDR1 LNHNV, CDR2 YYDKDF (reference sequence). The CDR3 loop reads CATSRALLPDRAGYTF. The CDR3 DNA sequence: TGTGCCACCAGCAGAGCGCTCCTACCTGACAGGGCTGGCTACACCTTC.

This chain joins TRBV16 and TRBJ2-4; TRBD1 matches at 8 bases. The CDR3 is 14 amino acids. Trimming at V came to 3 bases and at J to 9 bases, leaving 7 bases not matched to a gene. The germline V gene has CDR1 KGHSY and CDR2 FQNENV. CDR3: CASSHSGGGIIQYF. The CDR3 DNA follows: TGTGCCAGCAGCCATTCAGGGGGCGGGATCATTCAGTACTTC. The full variable domain, in which reference TRBV16 and TRBJ2-4 provide the parts outside the CDR3, is GEEVAQTPKHLVRGEGQKAKLYCAPIKGHSYVFWYQQVLKNEFKFLISFQNENVFDETGMPKERFSAKCLPNSPCSLEIQATKLEDSAVYFCASSHSGGGIIQYFGAGTRLSVL.

This clone showed up just a few times. CDR3: CASSALAGGPYEQFF. In nucleotides, the CDR3 is TGTGCCAGCAGCGCACTAGCGGGAGGGCCTTATGAGCAGTTCTTC. The gene calls are TRBV7-2 and TRBJ2-1; TRBD2 matches 13 bases. The CDR3 sequence is 15 residues long. Germline-derived CDR1 and CDR2 are SGHTA and FQGNSA. V shed 5 bases, J shed 8 bases, and the junction held 6 bases outside the gene matches.

V is TRBV10-1 and J is TRBJ2-3; the match to TRBD2 covers 9 bases. The length of the CDR3 is 16 residues. With 4 bases clipped from V and 3 bases from J, the junction kept 8 bases outside the gene matches. Looked up from germline, CDR1 is WNHNN and CDR2 is SYGVQD (reference sequence). The CDR3 protein is CASSADLAGSTDTQYF. In nucleotides, the CDR3 is TGCGCCAGCAGTGCCGACCTAGCGGGATCGACAGATACGCAGTATTTT.

The chain joins TRBV29-1 to TRBJ2-1; D is perhaps TRBD2 (6 bases). CDR3 length: 14 residues. Between the trimmed V and J ends, which lost 4 bases and 4 bases, there was a span of 14 bases. Germline lookup yields CDR1 SQVTM and CDR2 ANQGSEA. The DNA of the CDR3 is TGCAGCGTTGGGATACTAGCAGTTTACAATGAGCAGTTCTTC. As protein: CSVGILAVYNEQFF.